The clone carrying this T cell receptor (beta chain) was seen a few times. Its antigen is not identified. The entry originates in a study of T cell repertoires in cytomegalovirus infection. Study information: Based on public TCR beta signatures, there were indications of CMV infection and of a matching HLA type.

Study-level points and caveats: Dominant in the ex vivo response were TCR beta clonotypes restricted by HLA-C and specific for CMV. Of the TCR beta families, the public ones yielded a cumulative frequency that identified carriers of CMV plus the relevant HLA.

TCRdb reprocessed the reads via MiXCR and lists one record per CDR3 protein. The sample consists of hundreds of thousands of distinct CDR3 sequences, 20% to 25% of them appearing once. The CDR3 spans 15 residues. Germline V gene data show CDR1 as LNHDA and CDR2 as SQIVND (reference sequence). J lost 6 bases, V lost 4 bases, and 7 bases had no gene match. The sample was CD8+ T cells from PBMCs. The receptor's source is a human donor in good health (CMV status not recorded). Some clones in this sample may be carry-over from other donors' samples. The chain has TRBV19 and TRBJ2-1, with 9 nucleotides matching TRBD1. The CDR3 DNA follows: TGTGCCAGTAGTACCAGGACAGGGGCGGTCAATGAGCAGTTCTTC. It specifies CASSTRTGAVNEQFF.